This record covers a single T cell receptor beta chain. Its target is not known. The data were taken from a study of response to subunit inactivated influenza vaccine. TCRdb redid the calling of the RT-PCR reads with MiXCR, one entry per CDR3 protein. The profile shows about 530,000 distinct CDR3 sequences, 13% of them singletons. Findings and caveats of the study: Authors proposed each seasonal influenza vaccination draws in few new T cells.

This CDR3 spans 13 amino acids. V lost 1 base to trimming and J lost 8 bases, with 11 bases between them. Germline V gene lookup returns CDR1 SGHDN and CDR2 FVKESK. The receptor's source is a man in his forties or fifties who received an inactivated influenza vaccine. The rearrangement links TRBV14 to TRBJ2-5; D is possibly TRBD2 (5 bases). The starting material was PBMCs from blood, obtained 35 to 45 days after vaccination. The CDR3 is CASSQGGSDTQYF. The CDR3 nucleotides read TGTGCCAGCAGCCAAGGAGGGTCAGATACCCAGTACTTC.